The 26 T cell receptor beta chains in this list originate from one sample, sequenced in a study of neurological immune-mediated disorders. One entry per CDR3 protein, called by TCRdb with MiXCR from the 5' RACE reads. The sample carries fewer than 55,000 distinct CDR3 sequences, nearly 6.5% recorded once. The material sequenced was CD4+ T cells from blood. The receptors were gathered from a woman in her 40s in good health.

In this sample, this clonotype turned up many times. The chain recombines TRBV20-1 with TRBJ2-3, with D perhaps matching TRBD2 (5 bases). The CDR3 is 12 residues long. The germline V and J ends were trimmed by 7 bases and 0 bases, with 8 bases remaining between them. Germline CDR1 reads DFQATT; CDR2 reads SNEGSKA (reference sequence). CDR3 region: CSGSASTDTQYF. CDR3 in DNA: TGCAGTGGTAGCGCTAGCACAGATACGCAGTATTTT.

This clonotype appeared many times. This sequence joins TRBV11-1 and TRBJ2-5, with D uncertain. The CDR3 length is 12 residues. Germline values: CDR1 SGHAT, CDR2 FQDESV (reference sequence). V lost 5 bases, J lost 5 bases, and 9 bases lay in between. The chain's CDR3 is CASSRLRETQYF. The CDR3 DNA sequence: TGTGCCAGCAGCCGTCTAAGGGAGACCCAGTACTTC.

This clonotype was recorded at least ten times. This rearrangement joins TRBV6-5 to TRBJ2-1; unclear D gene. The CDR3 is 14 residues long. The germline CDR1 and CDR2 sequences are MNHEY and SVGAGI. The CDR3 sequence is CATTDGASYNEQFF. In DNA, the CDR3 is TGTGCAACAACTGACGGCGCCTCCTACAATGAGCAGTTCTTC.

In its sample, this clonotype was seen many times. The V call is TRBV5-5, the J call TRBJ1-1, with TRBD1 matching 7 bases. The CDR3 runs 14 residues. The V gene end was trimmed by 0 bases and the J gene end by 5 bases; junction bases not matched to a gene: 4. Germline V gene data show CDR1 as SGHKS and CDR2 as YYEKEE (reference sequence). The CDR3 DNA reads TGTGCCAGCAGCTTGGTGTCCAGGGGGACTGAAGCTTTCTTT. Translation: CASSLVSRGTEAFF.

Note on this clonotype: One end of the junction varies from germline; a read error may be responsible. The rearrangement links TRBV6-5 to TRBJ1-1; tentative D call: TRBD1 (5 bases). Germline loops: CDR1 MNHEY, CDR2 SVGAGI. The CDR3 length is 14 residues. The CDR3 region is CASSYGAGNAEAFF. The CDR3 region has the DNA TGTGCCAGCAGTTACGGAGCAGGGAACGCTGAAGCTTTCTTT.

There are many counts of this clonotype. The chain uses TRBV28 and TRBJ2-3, with D possibly being TRBD1 or TRBD2 (5 bases each). Trimming pared 2 bases from V and 1 base from J, leaving 10 bases between. The CDR3 loop spans 15 amino acids. From germline, CDR1 is MDHEN and CDR2 SYDVKM. This CDR3 is CASSLPRGGTDTQYF. The CDR3 bases are TGTGCCAGCAGTTTACCGAGAGGGGGCACAGATACGCAGTATTTT.

This clonotype was recorded many times. The chain joins TRBV5-1 to TRBJ2-5; D is tentatively TRBD1 or TRBD2 (6 bases each). Trimming cost V 0 bases and J 3 bases, with 18 bases left between them. CDR3 length: 17 amino acids. Germline loops: CDR1 SGHRS, CDR2 YFSETQ. The CDR3 nucleotides read TGCGCCAGCAGCTTGGGCGATTTCGGGGGCTTGAAAGAGACCCAGTACTTC. It is translated as CASSLGDFGGLKETQYF.

This clonotype was seen at least ten times. The chain couples TRBV20-1 to TRBJ2-5, with TRBD2 matching 7 bases. This CDR3 has 14 residues. CDR1 and CDR2 (germline): DFQATT, SNEGSKA (reference sequence). J was trimmed by 4 bases and V by 2 bases; bases with no gene match: 7. CDR3 DNA: TGCAGTGCTAGAACTGTGGGAGGGCGAGAGACCCAGTACTTC. Protein product: CSARTVGGRETQYF.

This clonotype was recorded many times. The chain uses TRBV9 and TRBJ2-1; D remains unclear. Trimming removed 4 bases from V and 0 bases from J, with 8 bases in between. The CDR3 is made up of 14 amino acids. CDR1 SGDLS and CDR2 YYNGEE come from the germline V gene. The CDR3 DNA is TGTGCCAGCAGCCTTACGAGCTCCTACAATGAGCAGTTCTTC. This translates into CASSLTSSYNEQFF.

The sample holds many counts of this clonotype. The V call is TRBV7-2, the J call TRBJ2-2; D perhaps matches TRBD2 (6 bases). Germline CDR1 is SGHTA and CDR2 is FQGNSA. Between the trimmed V and J ends, which lost 8 bases and 4 bases, there was a span of 14 bases. There are 14 residues in the CDR3. The CDR3: CASGAGSVTGELFF. The CDR3 DNA reads as TGTGCCAGCGGGGCGGGAAGCGTCACCGGGGAGCTGTTTTTT.

The V and J genes are TRBV9 and TRBJ2-2, with a tentative D call TRBD2 (6 bases). The V end lost 1 base, the J end lost 5 bases, and 18 bases lay between the germline ends. The germline V gene has CDR1 SGDLS and CDR2 YYNGEE. The CDR3 has 17 residues. For the CDR3, the DNA is TGTGCCAGCAGCGTACCTCTTCTGGAGGGAAATACCGGGGAGCTGTTTTTT. Its translation: CASSVPLLEGNTGELFF.

This clonotype has a count of ten or more. The J gene is TRBJ2-7, the V gene TRBV29-1, with D tentatively TRBD2 (5 bases). Germline CDR1 and CDR2: SQVTM and ANQGSEA. CDR3 length equals 15 residues. Trimming removed 4 bases at V and 1 base at J, with 17 bases between. The CDR3 nucleotides read TGCAGCGTTGCCCTAGCTCCCGACTATTCCTACGAGCAGTACTTC. Amino acids: CSVALAPDYSYEQYF.

The rearrangement links TRBV4-1 to TRBJ2-7; D is unclear. The CDR3 is made up of 14 amino acids. The germline CDR1 and CDR2 sequences are MGHRA and YSYEKL. With 1 base removed from V and 6 bases from J, the gap between germline ends came to 13 bases. The DNA of the CDR3 is TGCGCCAGCAGCCAAGGAGAAGGGTTCCCCGAGCAGTACTTC. Its protein product is CASSQGEGFPEQYF.

This clonotype was picked up many times. The chain recombines TRBV6-5 with TRBJ1-1; D unresolved. Germline V gives CDR1 MNHEY, CDR2 SVGAGI. With 7 bases removed from V and 3 bases from J, the gap between germline ends came to 18 bases. There are 15 residues in the CDR3. The DNA for the CDR3 is TGTGCCAGCACCAAGGATTTTTTAGAGGACACTGAAGCTTTCTTT. The encoded protein is CASTKDFLEDTEAFF.

In this sample, this clonotype turned up many times. The chain couples TRBV7-6 to TRBJ2-1; unclear D gene. V lost 3 bases and J lost 0, with 3 bases in between. Per the germline V gene, CDR1 is SGHVS and CDR2 is FNYEAQ. The CDR3 runs 13 residues. The CDR3: CASSLSSYNEQFF. Written as DNA, the CDR3 is TGTGCCAGCAGCTTGAGCTCCTACAATGAGCAGTTCTTC.

This clonotype was seen a handful of times. V and J are TRBV7-2 and TRBJ2-3; D assignment may be TRBD1 or TRBD2 (5 bases each). Germline assignment: CDR1 SGHTA and CDR2 FQGNSA. Trimming cost V 5 bases and J 7 bases, with 13 bases left between them. The CDR3 length is 13 residues. The CDR3, as DNA: TGTGCCAGCAGCGGGGGTGAGGGAAATACGCAGTATTTT. As protein: CASSGGEGNTQYF.

In its sample, this clonotype was seen many times. This chain connects TRBV25-1 to TRBJ2-1, with D perhaps TRBD1 (5 bases). Germline V lookup: CDR1 MGHDK, CDR2 SYGVNS. The CDR3 consists of 15 residues. Trimming left V 2 bases short and J 10 bases short, with 18 bases between. CDR3 region: CASSEGAMGWNEQFF. In DNA form, the CDR3 reads TGTGCCAGCAGTGAAGGGGCGATGGGATGGAACGAGCAGTTCTTC.

This clonotype was recorded at least ten times. The V and J genes are TRBV20-1 and TRBJ2-3; 7 bases line up with TRBD2. V shed 5 bases, J shed 2 bases, and the junction held 4 bases outside the gene matches. This CDR3 region has 13 residues. CDR1 and CDR2 from the germline V gene are DFQATT and SNEGSKA (reference sequence). The CDR3 DNA sequence: TGCAGTGCTCACGGGACTACCACAGATACGCAGTATTTT. Translation gives CSAHGTTTDTQYF.

The V call is TRBV5-5, the J call TRBJ2-1; D possibly corresponds to TRBD1 (7 bases). This CDR3 is built from 13 residues. Deletions cut 5 bases from V and 6 bases from J, with 12 bases between. Germline CDR1 and CDR2: SGHKS and YYEKEE (reference sequence). The CDR3 DNA reads as TGTGCCAGCAGGCGCCAGGGGGGCAATGAGCAGTTCTTC. Translating it yields CASRRQGGNEQFF.

This clonotype was seen many times. The CDR3 spells CASSVSSGGRDEQYF. CDR3 bases: TGTGCCAGCAGCGTGAGTTCAGGGGGCCGAGACGAGCAGTACTTC. V is TRBV9 and J is TRBJ2-7, with 8 bases that match TRBD1. The CDR3 is 15 amino acids. Germline values: CDR1 SGDLS, CDR2 YYNGEE. V lost 2 bases to trimming and J lost 5 bases; unmatched junction nucleotides: 9.

This clonotype occurred many times. The chain combines TRBV7-9 with TRBJ2-7, with D perhaps being TRBD1 or TRBD2 (5 bases each). The CDR3 runs 11 residues. V lost 4 bases and J lost 11, with 12 bases in between. CDR1 is SEHNR and CDR2 is FQNEAQ in the germline V gene (reference sequence). The CDR3 coding sequence is TGTGCCAGCAGCTCGGGACGACGGGAGTACTTC. This translates into CASSSGRREYF.

In its sample, this clonotype was seen many times. This sequence joins TRBV29-1 and TRBJ1-5; D is possibly TRBD1 (5 bases). The V gene lost 4 bases and the J gene lost 2 bases, with 9 bases spanning the gap. Germline assignment: CDR1 SQVTM and CDR2 ANQGSEA. The CDR3 has 13 amino acids. The CDR3 reads CSVGEGRNQPQHF. CDR3 nucleotide sequence: TGCAGCGTTGGGGAGGGACGCAATCAGCCCCAGCATTTT.

The chain combines TRBV29-1 with TRBJ2-3; D may match TRBD1 or TRBD2 (5 bases each). The germline CDR1 and CDR2 sequences are SQVTM and ANQGSEA. V lost 1 base, J lost 8 bases, and 13 bases lay in between. CDR3 size: 13 residues. In nucleotides, the CDR3 is TGCAGCGTTGAAGGGGGACCAAGTGGTACGCAGTATTTT. It yields the protein CSVEGGPSGTQYF.

This clonotype occurred many times. This chain uses TRBV5-5 with TRBJ2-2; 8 nucleotides match TRBD2. CDR3 length: 18 residues. CDR1 SGHKS and CDR2 YYEKEE come from the germline V gene (reference sequence). J gave up 3 bases and V 4 bases, and 14 bases lay outside the gene matches. CDR3 region: CASSRRLPGLGDTGELFF. As DNA, the CDR3 is TGTGCCAGCAGCCGACGCCTTCCGGGACTAGGGGACACCGGGGAGCTGTTTTTT.

CDR3 residues: CASSLFSRADTQYF. The CDR3 bases are TGTGCCAGCAGCTTATTTTCCCGGGCAGATACGCAGTATTTT. V usage is TRBV7-3 and J usage is TRBJ2-3; D unresolved. Germline V lookup: CDR1 SGHTA, CDR2 FQGTGA. Trimming left V 2 bases short and J 4 bases short, with 10 bases between. There are 14 residues in the CDR3.

This clonotype was picked up many times. The CDR3 sequence is CASSFGTAGYTF. In nucleotides, the CDR3 is TGTGCCAGCAGTTTTGGGACAGCTGGCTACACCTTC. The chain joins TRBV12-3 or TRBV12-4 to TRBJ1-2; TRBD1 matches at 7 bases. The length of the CDR3 is 12 residues. After removal of 3 bases from V and 7 bases from J, the junction contained 2 bases not matched to a gene.